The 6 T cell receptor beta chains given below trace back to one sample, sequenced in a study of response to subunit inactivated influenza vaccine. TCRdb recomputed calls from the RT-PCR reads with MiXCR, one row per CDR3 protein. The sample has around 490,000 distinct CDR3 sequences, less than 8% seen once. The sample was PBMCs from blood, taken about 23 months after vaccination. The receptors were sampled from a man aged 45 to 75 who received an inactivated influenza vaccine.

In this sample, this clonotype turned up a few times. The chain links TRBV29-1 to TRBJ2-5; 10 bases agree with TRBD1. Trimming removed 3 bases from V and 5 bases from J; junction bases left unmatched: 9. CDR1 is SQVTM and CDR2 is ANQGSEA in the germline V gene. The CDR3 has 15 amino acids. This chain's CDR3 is CSVDPPGQGSETQYF. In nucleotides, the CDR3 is TGCAGCGTTGACCCGCCGGGACAGGGGTCGGAGACCCAGTACTTC.

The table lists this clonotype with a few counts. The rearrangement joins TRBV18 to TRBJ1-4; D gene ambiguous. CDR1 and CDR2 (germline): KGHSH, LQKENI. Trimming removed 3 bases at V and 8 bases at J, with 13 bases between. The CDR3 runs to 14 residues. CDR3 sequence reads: CASSPQARVEKLFF. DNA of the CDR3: TGTGCCAGCTCACCGCAGGCCCGCGTGGAAAAACTGTTTTTT.

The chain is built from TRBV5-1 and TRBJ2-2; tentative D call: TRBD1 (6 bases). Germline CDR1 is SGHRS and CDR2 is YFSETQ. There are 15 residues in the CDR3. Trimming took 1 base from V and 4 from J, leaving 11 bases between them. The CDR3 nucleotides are TGCGCCAGCAGCTTGACAGGGAAGGGCACCGGGGAGCTGTTTTTT. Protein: CASSLTGKGTGELFF.

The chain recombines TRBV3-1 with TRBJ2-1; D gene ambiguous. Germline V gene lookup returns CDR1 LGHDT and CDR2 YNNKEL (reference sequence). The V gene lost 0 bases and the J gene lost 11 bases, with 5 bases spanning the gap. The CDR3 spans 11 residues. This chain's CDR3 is CASSQDSQQFF. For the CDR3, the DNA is TGTGCCAGCAGCCAAGATTCCCAGCAGTTCTTC.

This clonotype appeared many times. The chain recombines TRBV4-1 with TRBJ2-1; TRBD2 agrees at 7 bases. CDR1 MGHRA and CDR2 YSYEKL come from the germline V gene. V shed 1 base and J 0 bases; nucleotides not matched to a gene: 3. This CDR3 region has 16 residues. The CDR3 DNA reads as TGCGCCAGCAGCCAAGTGGGCGGGAGCTCCTACAATGAGCAGTTCTTC. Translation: CASSQVGGSSYNEQFF.

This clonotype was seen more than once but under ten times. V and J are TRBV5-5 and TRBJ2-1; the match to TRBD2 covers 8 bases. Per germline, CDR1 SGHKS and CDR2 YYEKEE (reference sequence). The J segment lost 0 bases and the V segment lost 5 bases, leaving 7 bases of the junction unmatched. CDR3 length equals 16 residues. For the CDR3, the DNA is TGTGCCAGCAGTTCCAGGGCGGGGGGCTCCTACAATGAGCAGTTCTTC. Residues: CASSSRAGGSYNEQFF.